This TCR beta chain is from a study of cytomegalovirus exposure and HLA in healthy donors. Germline V CDR1 and CDR2: MRHNA, SNTAGT. Trimming shortened V by 0 bases and J by 1 base, and 6 bases separated the two germline ends. This CDR3 spans 14 amino acids. Primers: 60 Vbeta forward and 13 Jbeta reverse. The data were produced by immunoSEQ multiplex PCR, yet TCRdb's version contains in-frame clones alone and is incomplete. The repertoire holds fewer than 200,000 clones, with approximately 80% as singletons. As to this clone: Other DNA sequences in this sample translate to the same CDR3.

The genes are TRBV6-4 and TRBJ1-1; D gene ambiguous. The clonotype was recovered from a man between 18 and 29 years old in good health and CMV-seropositive. Specimen: PBMCs. CDR3 DNA: TGTGCCAGCAGTGACTCGTCCAGGAACACTGAAGCTTTCTTT. Translating it yields CASSDSSRNTEAFF.